A single sample gave rise to the 11 T cell receptor beta chains below, sequenced in a study of PD-1 blockade in mismatch repair-deficient tumors. The assay was immunoSEQ multiplex PCR, and TCRdb's table has in-frame clones only and misses some. The sample has around 30,000 clones; roughly 80% are singletons. The source material was PBMCs, sampled around 6 weeks after starting pembrolizumab. These receptors came from an adult with mismatch repair-deficient cancer.

This chain links TRBV27 with TRBJ2-1; 10 nucleotides agree with TRBD2. V shed 3 bases, J shed 3 bases, and the junction held 2 bases outside the gene matches. The germline CDR1 and CDR2 sequences are MNHEY and SMNVEV (reference sequence). CDR3 length: 15 residues. In DNA form, the CDR3 reads TGTGCCAGCAGTTTGGGACTAGCGAACTACAATGAGCAGTTCTTC. Its translation is CASSLGLANYNEQFF.

The V call is TRBV5-6, the J call TRBJ2-4, with TRBD2 matching 11 bases. CDR3 size: 17 residues. Germline assignment: CDR1 SGHDT and CDR2 YYEEEE. J gave up 6 bases and V 4 bases, and 12 bases lay outside the gene matches. CDR3 loop: CASSPETSGRRGNIQYF. The CDR3, as DNA: TGTGCCAGCAGCCCCGAAACTAGCGGGAGACGGGGAAACATTCAGTACTTC.

This chain joins TRBV5-1 and TRBJ2-5, with D possibly being TRBD2 (6 bases). This CDR3 is 13 amino acids long. CDR1 and CDR2 from the germline V gene are SGHRS and YFSETQ. Trimming shortened V by 2 bases and J by 5 bases, and 10 bases separated the two germline ends. In DNA, the CDR3 is TGCGCCAGCAGCTTTGGCGGGGACGAGACCCAGTACTTC. This codes for CASSFGGDETQYF.

This rearrangement joins TRBV28 to TRBJ2-3; possible D gene TRBD2, 6 bases. Germline V CDR1 and CDR2: MDHEN, SYDVKM. The CDR3 is 15 amino acids. The V end was cut by 4 bases, the J end by 1 base, with 12 bases between. The CDR3 sequence: CASSSPPSGTDTQYF. As DNA, the CDR3 is TGTGCCAGCAGTTCGCCACCTAGCGGCACAGATACGCAGTATTTT.

In nucleotides, the CDR3 is TGTGCCAGCTCACCAACACGAAACATGAACTATGGCTACACCTTC. Residues: CASSPTRNMNYGYTF. This chain links TRBV18 with TRBJ1-2, with D unclear. The V gene lost 2 bases and the J gene lost 2 bases, with 12 bases spanning the gap. Per germline, CDR1 KGHSH and CDR2 LQKENI. The CDR3 extends over 15 amino acids.

The V call is TRBV7-2, the J call TRBJ2-5; 8 positions agree with TRBD2. V shed 6 bases, J shed 5 bases, and the junction held 5 bases outside the gene matches. From germline, CDR1 is SGHTA and CDR2 FQGNSA. This CDR3 comprises 13 residues. The chain's CDR3 is CASSREGWETQYF. The DNA for the CDR3 is TGTGCCAGCAGTCGGGAGGGCTGGGAGACCCAGTACTTC.

The chain employs TRBV9 and TRBJ2-7, with a possible D match to TRBD1 (6 bases). This CDR3 has 16 residues. Germline lookup yields CDR1 SGDLS and CDR2 YYNGEE. V gave up 3 bases and J gave up 3 bases, with 19 bases separating them. Here the CDR3 reads CASSAGMDSQFYEQYF. Here the CDR3 DNA reads TGTGCCAGCAGCGCCGGAATGGACAGCCAATTCTACGAGCAGTACTTC.

This sequence joins TRBV5-5 and TRBJ2-7; 11 positions agree with TRBD2. With V trimmed by 2 bases and J by 2 bases, 3 bases remained unmatched. This CDR3 has 15 amino acids. Per germline, CDR1 SGHKS and CDR2 YYEKEE (reference sequence). The DNA of the CDR3 is TGTGCCAGCAGCTTCGGACTAGCGGGTACCTACGAGCAGTACTTC. As protein: CASSFGLAGTYEQYF. The full variable domain, with the rest looked up from reference TRBV5-5 and TRBJ2-7, is DAGVTQSPTHLIKTRGQQVTLRCSPISGHKSVSWYQQVLGQGPQFIFQYYEKEERGRGNFPDRFSARQFPNYSSELNVNALLLGDSALYLCASSFGLAGTYEQYFGPGTRLTVT.

The rearrangement joins TRBV5-1 to TRBJ1-5, with a tentative D call TRBD1 (6 bases). The CDR3 extends over 14 amino acids. Germline lookup yields CDR1 SGHRS and CDR2 YFSETQ. The V end was cut by 4 bases, the J end by 7 bases, with 15 bases between. The CDR3 DNA sequence: TGCGCCAGCAGCCTTCAGGCAGGGGACCAGCCCCAGCATTTT. This gives the protein CASSLQAGDQPQHF.

The J gene is TRBJ2-7, the V gene TRBV25-1; D not certain. From germline, CDR1 is MGHDK and CDR2 SYGVNS. Trimming left V 3 bases short and J 6 bases short, with 18 bases between. CDR3 size: 15 residues. The CDR3 protein is CASSDPTRGGFEQYF. CDR3 DNA sequence: TGTGCCAGCAGTGACCCCACCCGCGGTGGATTCGAGCAGTACTTC.

This clone was seen a handful of times. This chain links TRBV21-1 with TRBJ2-7; the listed D gene, TRBD2, was not tested against the DNA. TRBV21-1 is noted as a pseudogene. The CDR3 has 14 residues. The CDR3 DNA reads TGTGCCAGCAGCAAACCTCGCCTCGGGGGCGAGCAGTACTTC. It translates to CASSKPRLGGEQYF.